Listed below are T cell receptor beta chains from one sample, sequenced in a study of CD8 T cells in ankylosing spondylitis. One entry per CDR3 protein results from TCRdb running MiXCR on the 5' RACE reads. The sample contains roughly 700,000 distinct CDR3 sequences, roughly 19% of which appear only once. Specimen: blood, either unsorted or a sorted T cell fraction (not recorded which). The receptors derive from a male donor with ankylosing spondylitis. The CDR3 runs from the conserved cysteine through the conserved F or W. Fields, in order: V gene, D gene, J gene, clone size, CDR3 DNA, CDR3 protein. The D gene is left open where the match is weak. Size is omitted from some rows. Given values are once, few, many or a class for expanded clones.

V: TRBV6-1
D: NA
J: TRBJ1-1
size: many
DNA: TGTGCCAGCACCGGAAAAATGAACACTGAAGCTTTCTTT
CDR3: CASTGKMNTEAFF

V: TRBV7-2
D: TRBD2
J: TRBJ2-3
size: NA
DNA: TGTGCCAGCAGCGGAAGGGGGACTAGCTTAGATACGCAGTATTTT
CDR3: CASSGRGTSLDTQYF

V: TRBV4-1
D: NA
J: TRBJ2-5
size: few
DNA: TGCGCCAGCAGCCACCCTATGCTGGTTTCGAGGGGCCAAGAGACCCAGTACTTC
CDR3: CASSHPMLVSRGQETQYF

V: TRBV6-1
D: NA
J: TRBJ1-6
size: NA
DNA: TGTGCCAGCAGTCGCTCCTATAATTCACCCCTCCACTTT
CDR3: CASSRSYNSPLHF

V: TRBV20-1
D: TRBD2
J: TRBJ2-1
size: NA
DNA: TGCAGTGCCCAGACTAGCGGGGCGACGAATGAGCAGTTCTTC
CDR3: CSAQTSGATNEQFF

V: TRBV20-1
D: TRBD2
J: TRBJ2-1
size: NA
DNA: TGCAGTGCCGCCGGGACTAGCGGGAGTCGGGAGCAGTTCTTC
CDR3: CSAAGTSGSREQFF

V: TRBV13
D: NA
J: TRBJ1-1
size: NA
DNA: TGTGCCAGCAGCTCGGGACGGAACGAAGCTTTCTTT
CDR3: CASSSGRNEAFF

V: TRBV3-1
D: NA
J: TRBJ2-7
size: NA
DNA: TGTGCCAGCAGCCAAGGTATTTCCGCCTACGAGCAGTACTTC
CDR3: CASSQGISAYEQYF

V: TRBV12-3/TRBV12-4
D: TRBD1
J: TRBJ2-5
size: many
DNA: TGTGCCAGCAGCAGTTTTGGGCAGGACAGGCAAGAGACCCAGTACTTC
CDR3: CASSSFGQDRQETQYF

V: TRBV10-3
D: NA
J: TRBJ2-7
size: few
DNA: TGTGCCATCAGTGATCAGACAGCCTACGAGCAGTACTTC
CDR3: CAISDQTAYEQYF

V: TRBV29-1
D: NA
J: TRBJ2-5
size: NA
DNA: TGCAGCGTTGAACCGGAGACCCAGTACTTC
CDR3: CSVEPETQYF

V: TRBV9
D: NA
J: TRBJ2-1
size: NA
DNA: TGTGCCAGCAGCCATCTGGGCGGGGACAATGAGCAGTTCTTC
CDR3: CASSHLGGDNEQFF

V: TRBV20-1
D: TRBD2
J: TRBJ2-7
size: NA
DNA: TGCAGTGCGCACAAAGGGGGACTAGCGGGAGTGATGAGTGAGCAGTACTTC
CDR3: CSAHKGGLAGVMSEQYF

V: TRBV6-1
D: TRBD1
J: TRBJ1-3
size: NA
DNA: TGTGCCAGCAGTGCCCCGAGACAGGGAACGACCCACACCATATATTTT
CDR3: CASSAPRQGTTHTIYF

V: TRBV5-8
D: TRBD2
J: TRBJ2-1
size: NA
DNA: TGTGCCAGCACCCCGACTAGCGGAAGATTCAATGAGCAGTTCTTC
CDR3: CASTPTSGRFNEQFF

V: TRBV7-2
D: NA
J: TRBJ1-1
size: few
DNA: TGTGCCAGCAGCTTATACGATGAAGCTTTCTTT
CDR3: CASSLYDEAFF

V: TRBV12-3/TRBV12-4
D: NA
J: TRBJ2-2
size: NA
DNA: TGTGCCAGCAGTCCCTTGCGGGCCACCGGGGAGCTGTTTTTT
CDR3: CASSPLRATGELFF

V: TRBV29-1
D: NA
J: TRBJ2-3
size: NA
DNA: TGCAGCGTTGAAGATCCGTGGGGCAAGGTCGCAGATACGCAGTATTTT
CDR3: CSVEDPWGKVADTQYF